These 22 T cell receptor beta chains were sequenced from one sample in a study of chemoradiotherapy in HPV16-positive cancers. Measured with immunoSEQ multiplex PCR; TCRdb has only the in-frame clones, and not every one. Among 12,000 or so clones, around 80% were seen once, and the ten largest hold 2% to 2.5%. This specimen was acquired from a patient who underwent chemoradiotherapy. The receptors were gathered from a human donor with HPV-associated anogenital cancer.

V gene TRBV18 combines with J gene TRBJ1-4, with 8 bases that match TRBD1. There are 14 residues in the CDR3. The germline CDR1 and CDR2 sequences are KGHSH and LQKENI. Trimming removed 6 bases from V and 8 bases from J; junction bases left unmatched: 8. The CDR3 bases are TGTGCCAGCTCGAGCCAGGGGGCCGGAGAAAAACTGTTTTTT. The encoded protein is CASSSQGAGEKLFF.

This clone was counted a few times. The rearrangement joins TRBV5-8 to TRBJ1-1; D is ambiguous. There are 13 residues in the CDR3. Trimming stripped 1 base from V and 8 bases from J, with 12 bases between. CDR1 SGHTS and CDR2 YDEGEE come from the germline V gene. CDR3 DNA: TGTGCCAGCAGCTTGTGGATTCGAGGGGAAGCTTTCTTT. The encoded protein is CASSLWIRGEAFF.

The rearrangement joins TRBV4-2 to TRBJ1-6, with 7 bases identical to TRBD1. Losses at the gene ends were 4 bases for V and 7 bases for J; bases not matched to a gene: 1. Per the germline V gene, CDR1 is LGHNA and CDR2 is YNFKEQ. The CDR3 covers 13 residues. The CDR3: CASSRQGNSPLHF. The CDR3 DNA sequence: TGTGCCAGCAGCCGACAGGGAAATTCACCCCTCCACTTT.

The J gene is TRBJ2-7, the V gene TRBV7-9, with D possibly TRBD1 on 5 matching bases. The CDR3 consists of 14 residues. Germline CDR1 reads SEHNR; CDR2 reads FQNEAQ (reference sequence). V lost 5 bases to trimming and J lost 2 bases, with 13 bases between them. The CDR3 sequence: CASSHPGSTYEQYF. In nucleotides, the CDR3 is TGTGCCAGCAGCCATCCAGGGTCCACCTACGAGCAGTACTTC.

The rearrangement links TRBV5-1 to TRBJ1-4; TRBD1 might be the D (6 bases). The CDR3 has 14 amino acids. Germline V lookup: CDR1 SGHRS, CDR2 YFSETQ. V lost 2 bases and J lost 7, with 12 bases in between. CDR3 in amino acids: CASSFSTGFEKLFF. CDR3 sequence (DNA): TGCGCCAGCAGCTTCTCGACAGGATTTGAAAAACTGTTTTTT.

The table lists this clone with a count of one. The chain carries TRBV5-5 and TRBJ1-6; D gene unclear. The germline CDR1 and CDR2 sequences are SGHKS and YYEKEE (reference sequence). Trimming left V 0 bases short and J 7 bases short, with 11 bases between. The CDR3 covers 15 residues. The CDR3 here is CASSLEAWSNSPLHF. The CDR3 DNA sequence: TGTGCCAGCAGCTTGGAAGCGTGGTCGAATTCACCCCTCCACTTT.

This clone was observed a single time. The V call is TRBV11-3, the J call TRBJ2-2, with 9 bases matching TRBD1. Germline CDR1 SGHNT, CDR2 YENEEA. This CDR3 region has 15 residues. With V trimmed by 5 bases and J by 6 bases, 7 bases remained unmatched. The CDR3 DNA is TGTGCCAGCAGCCTAGGGGGACAGGGAGCCGGGGAGCTGTTTTTT. Translation gives CASSLGGQGAGELFF.

The CDR3 is CASSYGRDAEAFF. The CDR3 nucleotides are TGTGCCAGCAGTTACGGCCGGGACGCTGAAGCTTTCTTT. The chain joins TRBV28 to TRBJ1-1; a possible D gene is TRBD1 (5 bases). This CDR3 spans 13 amino acids. The germline gives CDR1 MDHEN, CDR2 SYDVKM. V lost 4 bases to trimming and J lost 6 bases, with 12 bases between them.

The gene calls are TRBV2 and TRBJ1-1; D uncertain. This CDR3 is built from 12 residues. Trimming took 10 bases from V and 0 from J, leaving 9 bases between them. The germline CDR1 and CDR2 sequences are SNHLY and FYNNEI. CDR3 protein: CATIGMNTEAFF. The CDR3 coding sequence is TGTGCCACCATAGGGATGAACACTGAAGCTTTCTTT.

The chain has TRBV6-5 and TRBJ2-7; TRBD1 matches 8 bases. Germline loops: CDR1 MNHEY, CDR2 SVGAGI. With V trimmed by 4 bases and J by 6 bases, 8 bases remained unmatched. CDR3 length equals 14 residues. The CDR3 loop reads CASSWQGASGEQYF. The CDR3 nucleotides read TGTGCCAGCAGTTGGCAGGGGGCTTCGGGCGAGCAGTACTTC.

This chain joins TRBV10-3 and TRBJ1-3; 7 nucleotides agree with TRBD1. From germline, CDR1 is ENHRY and CDR2 SYGVKD. The CDR3 sequence is 17 residues long. The V segment lost 4 bases and the J segment 0 bases; nucleotides outside the gene matches: 9. In DNA form, the CDR3 reads TGTGCCATCAGTGGCAATCGACAGGGAAGCTCTGGAAACACCATATATTTT. Translation gives CAISGNRQGSSGNTIYF.

This clone was counted a few times. CDR3 in amino acids: CASSTGLAVGTDTQYF. The CDR3 DNA is TGTGCCAGCAGCACCGGACTAGCGGTTGGCACAGATACGCAGTATTTT. The chain couples TRBV7-3 to TRBJ2-3; 10 nucleotides match TRBD2. With V trimmed by 5 bases and J by 1 base, 6 bases remained unmatched. The CDR3 totals 16 residues. CDR1 SGHTA and CDR2 FQGTGA come from the germline V gene. Full variable domain (missing parts from reference TRBV7-3 and TRBJ2-3): GAGVSQTPSNKVTEKGKYVELRCDPISGHTALYWYRQSLGQGPEFLIYFQGTGAADDSGLPNDRFFAVRPEGSVSTLKIQRTERGDSAVYLCASSTGLAVGTDTQYFGPGTRLTVL.

The chain carries TRBV7-2 and TRBJ2-1; 8 bases line up with TRBD2. CDR3 length equals 14 residues. CDR1 SGHTA and CDR2 FQGNSA come from the germline V gene. J gave up 5 bases and V 4 bases, and 4 bases lay outside the gene matches. CDR3 bases: TGTGCCAGCAGCTCGGGGGGGGGCCACAATGAGCAGTTCTTC. The encoded protein is CASSSGGGHNEQFF. The full variable domain, with the rest looked up from reference TRBV7-2 and TRBJ2-1, is GAGVSQSPSNKVTEKGKDVELRCDPISGHTALYWYRQSLGQGLEFLIYFQGNSAPDKSGLPSDRFSAERTGGSVSTLTIQRTQQEDSAVYLCASSSGGGHNEQFFGPGTRLTVL.

In the case of this clone: The junction differs from germline at one of its ends, possibly a read error. The chain recombines TRBV7-7 with TRBJ2-5; TRBD2 matches 8 bases. Germline CDR1 is SSHAT and CDR2 is FNYEAQ (reference sequence). This CDR3 contains 15 residues. CDR3 loop: CASSLSGAIQETQYF. CDR3 nucleotides: TGTGCTAGCAGCCTTAGCGGGGCGATCCAAGAGACCCAGTACTTC.

The rearrangement uses TRBV7-3 and TRBJ1-5; D is perhaps TRBD1 (6 bases). Germline assignment: CDR1 SGHTA and CDR2 FQGTGA. CDR3 length: 15 residues. The V end lost 3 bases, the J end lost 4 bases, and 13 bases lay between the germline ends. The CDR3 reads CASSLRGGANQPQHF. CDR3 coding DNA: TGTGCCAGCAGCTTGAGGGGGGGGGCTAATCAGCCCCAGCATTTT.

The chain has TRBV11-3 and TRBJ1-2; D unclear. CDR1 is SGHNT, CDR2 YENEEA, per germline. This CDR3 is built from 13 residues. The V end lost 3 bases, the J end lost 2 bases, and 7 bases lay between the germline ends. The CDR3 loop is CASSFEQNYGYTF. CDR3 nucleotides: TGTGCCAGCAGCTTTGAACAGAACTATGGCTACACCTTC.

This chain uses TRBV29-1 with TRBJ2-5, with 8 bases matching TRBD2. There are 13 residues in the CDR3. J lost 0 bases, V lost 8 bases, and 5 bases had no gene match. Germline V gives CDR1 SQVTM, CDR2 ANQGSEA. The CDR3 sequence: CSSVGGDQETQYF. For the CDR3, the DNA is TGCAGCTCCGTCGGGGGGGACCAAGAGACCCAGTACTTC. The full variable domain, its missing parts supplied by reference TRBV29-1 and TRBJ2-5, is SAVISQKPSRDICQRGTSLTIQCQVDSQVTMMFWYRQQPGQSLTLIATANQGSEATYESGFVIDKFPISRPNLTFSTLTVSNMSPEDSSIYLCSSVGGDQETQYFGPGTRLLVL.

The V and J genes are TRBV5-1 and TRBJ1-1; perhaps TRBD1 as D (6 bases). The CDR3 spans 16 residues. The germline V and J ends were trimmed by 3 bases and 4 bases, with 19 bases remaining between them. CDR1 is SGHRS, CDR2 YFSETQ, per germline. The CDR3, as DNA: TGCGCCAGCAGCTCTGGAGGCCAGGGGAGAAGCACTGAAGCTTTCTTT. Its translation is CASSSGGQGRSTEAFF.

The chain's CDR3 is CASSDREQYF. The CDR3 DNA follows: TGTGCCAGCAGCGACAGGGAGCAGTACTTC. The rearrangement joins TRBV6-1 to TRBJ2-7; D perhaps matches TRBD1 (6 bases). V lost 6 bases and J lost 7, with 7 bases in between. Germline-derived CDR1 and CDR2 are MNHNS and SASEGT. The CDR3 extends over 10 amino acids.

This clone was detected only once. J is TRBJ1-2 and V is TRBV2; D is unresolved. Per germline, CDR1 SNHLY and CDR2 FYNNEI. CDR3 length equals 11 residues. V was cut by 4 bases and J by 5 bases, with 5 bases left in between. The CDR3 loop is CASSGGYGYTF. CDR3 DNA sequence: TGTGCCAGCAGTGGAGGGTATGGCTACACCTTC. Full variable domain (outside the CDR3, taken from reference TRBV2 and TRBJ1-2): EPEVTQTPSHQVTQMGQEVILRCVPISNHLYFYWYRQILGQKVEFLVSFYNNEISEKSEIFDDQFSVERPDGSNFTLKIRSTKLEDSAMYFCASSGGYGYTFGSGTRLTVV.

This sequence joins TRBV5-1 and TRBJ1-2, with 9 nucleotides matching TRBD1. The V and J ends lost 0 bases and 10 bases, in that order; junction bases with no gene match: 10. CDR3 size: 15 residues. Germline V gene data show CDR1 as SGHRS and CDR2 as YFSETQ. Here the CDR3 reads CASSLDGSGQGFYTF. CDR3 nucleotides: TGCGCCAGCAGCTTGGATGGATCGGGACAGGGTTTCTACACCTTC.

V usage is TRBV5-1 and J usage is TRBJ1-1, with D maybe TRBD1 (5 bases). V lost 0 bases and J 2 bases, leaving 11 bases between the germline ends. The CDR3 length is 15 residues. CDR1 and CDR2 from the germline V gene are SGHRS and YFSETQ. The CDR3 bases are TGCGCCAGCAGCTTGGATAACAGGCTAAACACTGAAGCTTTCTTT. Its translation: CASSLDNRLNTEAFF.